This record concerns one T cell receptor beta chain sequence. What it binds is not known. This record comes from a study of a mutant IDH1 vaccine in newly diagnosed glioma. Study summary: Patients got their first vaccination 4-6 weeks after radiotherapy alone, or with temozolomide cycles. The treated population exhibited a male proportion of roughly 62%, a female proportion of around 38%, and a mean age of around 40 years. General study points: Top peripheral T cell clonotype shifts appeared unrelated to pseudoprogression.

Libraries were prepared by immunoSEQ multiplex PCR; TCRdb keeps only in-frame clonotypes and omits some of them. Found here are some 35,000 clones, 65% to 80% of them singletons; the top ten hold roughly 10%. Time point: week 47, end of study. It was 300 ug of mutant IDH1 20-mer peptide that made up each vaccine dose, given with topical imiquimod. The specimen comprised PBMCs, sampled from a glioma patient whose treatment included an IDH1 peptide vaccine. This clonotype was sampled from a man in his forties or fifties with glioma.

The CDR3 DNA reads as TGTGCCAGCAGCCTAGAGCTTCAGGGTTCTGGAAACACCATATATTTT. Encoded protein: CASSLELQGSGNTIYF. The gene calls are TRBV7-8 and TRBJ1-3; weak D call: TRBD1 (5 bases). Trimming shortened V by 5 bases and J by 1 base, and 15 bases separated the two germline ends. Germline CDR1 is SGHVS and CDR2 is FQNEAQ. This CDR3 has 16 residues.